Listed here are 13 T cell receptor beta chains from one sample, sequenced in a study of cytomegalovirus exposure and HLA in healthy donors. PCR primers comprised 60 Vbeta and 13 Jbeta primers. Clones were sequenced by immunoSEQ multiplex PCR, and TCRdb holds only the in-frame ones, with some missing. The sample includes 140,000 to 150,000 clones, 79% of them seen just once. Sequences were obtained from PBMCs. The receptors were gathered from a woman between 35 and 50 years old in good health and CMV-seropositive.

This chain uses TRBV11-1 with TRBJ2-2; TRBD2 might be the D (6 bases). V was pared by 6 bases and J by 3 bases, with 11 bases between. Germline values: CDR1 SGHAT, CDR2 FQDESV (reference sequence). The CDR3 length is 14 residues. In nucleotides, the CDR3 is TGTGCCAGCAGTTACGGGGGAGACACCGGGGAGCTGTTTTTT. Translating gives CASSYGGDTGELFF. The whole variable domain, remainder taken from reference TRBV11-1 and TRBJ2-2, is EAEVAQSPRYKITEKSQAVAFWCDPISGHATLYWYRQILGQGPELLVQFQDESVVDDSQLPKDRFSAERLKGVDSTLKIQPAELGDSAMYLCASSYGGDTGELFFGEGSRLTVL.

V is TRBV5-1 and J is TRBJ1-1; TRBD1 is a possible D gene (5 bases). From germline, CDR1 is SGHRS and CDR2 YFSETQ. V gave up 6 bases and J gave up 0 bases, with 18 bases separating them. This CDR3 comprises 16 residues. The CDR3 DNA sequence: TGCGCCAGCACTTTGGGGGGTATAGGTGTGAACACTGAAGCTTTCTTT. This translates into CASTLGGIGVNTEAFF.

There are a few counts of this clone. The rearrangement uses TRBV6-5 and TRBJ1-1, with D possibly being TRBD1 (5 bases). With 2 bases removed from V and 7 bases from J, the gap between germline ends came to 14 bases. The CDR3 is made up of 14 amino acids. Germline V gene sequence: CDR1 MNHEY, CDR2 SVGAGI. For the CDR3, the DNA is TGTGCCAGCAGTTACCTTGCGGACACCGATGAAGCTTTCTTT. Protein product: CASSYLADTDEAFF.

This clone was observed a few times. V usage is TRBV27 and J usage is TRBJ2-1; D remains unclear. Germline loops: CDR1 MNHEY, CDR2 SMNVEV (reference sequence). The CDR3 extends over 15 amino acids. V gave up 5 bases and J gave up 3 bases, with 14 bases separating them. CDR3 sequence reads: CASSLLIGFYNEQFF. The CDR3, as DNA: TGTGCCAGCAGTCTACTCATTGGTTTCTACAATGAGCAGTTCTTC.

The sample holds a few counts of this clone. This chain uses TRBV30 with TRBJ2-2; 8 bases are shared with TRBD2. CDR1 is GTSNPN, CDR2 SVGIG, per germline (reference sequence). Trimming cost V 0 bases and J 5 bases; bases outside gene matches: 5. This CDR3 is built from 15 residues. In DNA form, the CDR3 reads TGTGCCTGGAGTGTACTCGGGGGGGTGACCGGGGAGCTGTTTTTT. Residues: CAWSVLGGVTGELFF.

This clone was observed a handful of times. The V call is TRBV9, the J call TRBJ2-2; D may be TRBD2 (6 bases). The CDR3 has 15 amino acids. Germline values: CDR1 SGDLS, CDR2 YYNGEE. V was pared by 4 bases and J by 6 bases, with 16 bases between. The CDR3 DNA sequence: TGTGCCAGCAGCCGCGGGGTAGCGTCTTCCGGGGAGCTGTTTTTT. It yields the protein CASSRGVASSGELFF.

The chain carries TRBV5-1 and TRBJ2-7, with TRBD2 identical over 8 bases. Germline V lookup: CDR1 SGHRS, CDR2 YFSETQ. This CDR3 contains 15 residues. With V trimmed by 2 bases and J by 1 base, 5 bases remained unmatched. The CDR3: CASSLGGGTSYEQYF. CDR3 coding DNA: TGCGCCAGCAGCTTAGGCGGGGGGACATCCTACGAGCAGTACTTC.

This sequence joins TRBV7-9 and TRBJ1-2; 7 nucleotides align to TRBD1. Germline CDR1 is SEHNR and CDR2 is FQNEAQ (reference sequence). This CDR3 has 15 residues. Trimming at V came to 6 bases and at J to 4 bases, leaving 11 bases not matched to a gene. CDR3 nucleotide sequence: TGTGCCAGCAGACCTAGAACAGGGGCGGGCTATGGCTACACCTTC. Amino acids: CASRPRTGAGYGYTF.

In this sample, this clone turned up a few times. The chain combines TRBV6-5 with TRBJ1-1; D is perhaps TRBD1 (5 bases). The CDR3 has 14 amino acids. The ends were cut back, 6 bases at V and 5 bases at J, with 16 bases in the middle. Germline-derived CDR1 and CDR2 are MNHEY and SVGAGI. The CDR3 DNA sequence: TGTGCCAGCAGCCGCCTGCAGGGTGGAACTGAAGCTTTCTTT. Protein product: CASSRLQGGTEAFF.

The chain combines TRBV4-1 with TRBJ1-6; the D gene is possibly TRBD1 (5 bases). The CDR3 spans 14 residues. The germline CDR1 and CDR2 sequences are MGHRA and YSYEKL. Trimming stripped 0 bases from V and 7 bases from J, with 7 bases between. CDR3 amino acids: CASSQEGPNSPLHF. The CDR3 coding sequence is TGCGCCAGCAGCCAAGAGGGGCCCAATTCACCCCTCCACTTT.

This chain links TRBV2 with TRBJ2-2; 8 nucleotides match TRBD2. V lost 7 bases to trimming and J lost 3 bases; unmatched junction nucleotides: 10. The germline gives CDR1 SNHLY, CDR2 FYNNEI. This CDR3 comprises 16 residues. CDR3 DNA sequence: TGTGCCAGCAACGGCGGCGGGGGGCCCCACACCGGGGAGCTGTTTTTT. Protein sequence: CASNGGGGPHTGELFF.

This clone was observed a handful of times. This chain connects TRBV7-9 to TRBJ1-2; TRBD1 is a possible D gene (5 bases). The V gene lost 1 base and the J gene lost 4 bases, with 10 bases spanning the gap. There are 14 residues in the CDR3. Germline V gene data show CDR1 as SEHNR and CDR2 as FQNEAQ (reference sequence). The DNA of the CDR3 is TGTGCCAGCAGCTTAGGACAGCCACCCTATGGCTACACCTTC. Protein: CASSLGQPPYGYTF.

The chain recombines TRBV5-1 with TRBJ1-1, with D hard to call. The CDR3 consists of 11 residues. The germline gives CDR1 SGHRS, CDR2 YFSETQ. V was clipped by 3 bases and J by 10 bases, with 10 bases between them. Written as DNA, the CDR3 is TGCGCCAGCAGCTCGGACGCGGGAGCTTTCTTT. Translation gives CASSSDAGAFF.